In this sample, the clone carrying this T cell receptor beta chain turned up many times. Its antigen is currently unknown. The CDR3 totals 14 residues. From germline, CDR1 is MGHRA and CDR2 YSYEKL. J was trimmed by 4 bases and V by 4 bases; bases with no gene match: 5. Reverse transcription of extracted RNA yielded cDNA, which provided the sequencing template. Libraries were prepared by immunoSEQ multiplex PCR; TCRdb keeps only in-frame clonotypes and omits some of them. Here the sample spans roughly 210,000 clones, around 43% being singletons. The sample comes from a study of CD8+ T cells in alopecia areata. Overall study findings and caveats: Although TCR sharing was seen in mice, sharing across patients was less clear, possibly for HLA-related reasons. Many expanded lesional clones persisted in scalp and blood during tofacitinib.

As for treatment: oral pan-JAK inhibitor, 5-10 mg twice daily. This TCR came from a human donor with alopecia areata. This chain uses TRBV4-1 with TRBJ1-2; 8 positions agree with TRBD1. The source material was CD4+ T cells sorted from blood, sampled at approximately week 36, from a patient treated with tofacitinib. This CDR3 reads CASSPQDRGYGYTF. The CDR3 DNA reads TGCGCCAGCAGCCCACAAGACAGGGGCTATGGCTACACCTTC.